Listed here are 6 T cell receptor beta chains from one sample, sequenced in a study of T cell responses to AZD1222 COVID-19 vaccine (dated by TCRdb to the early 2020s). Libraries came from the immunoSEQ multiplex PCR assay. In TCRdb, the immuneACCESS table is reduced to in-frame sequences with V and J assigned. These tables do not hold every clone; where another copy was compared, an unresolved V gene accounts for under half, and the others remain unexplained. This sample holds about 120,000 clones; approximately 90% were observed only once. The ten biggest clones cover roughly 4.7% of the sample. In the paper's terms, the time point label means: baseline before first vaccination. Sequenced here: peripheral blood, sampled on day 0 of AZD1222 vaccination. The receptors originated from an adult in good health.

The chain is built from TRBV15 and TRBJ1-2; D gene unclear. This CDR3 is built from 11 residues. The germline V gene encodes CDR1 LNHNV and CDR2 YYDKDF (reference sequence). V lost 0 bases and J 7 bases, leaving 3 bases between the germline ends. The CDR3 DNA sequence: TGTGCCACCAGCAGAGACGGTGGCTACACCTTC. Its protein is CATSRDGGYTF.

The rearrangement links TRBV4-3 to TRBJ2-4, with 10 bases fitting TRBD1. Germline V lookup: CDR1 LGHNA, CDR2 YSLEER. The CDR3 totals 14 residues. The junction had 3 bases not matched to a gene; V was cut back by 4 bases and J by 6 bases. The CDR3 region has the DNA TGCGCCAGCAGCCTGCGGGACAGGGGAAACATTCAGTACTTC. Translating gives CASSLRDRGNIQYF.

The chain links TRBV20-1 to TRBJ1-2, with a weak D call TRBD1 (6 bases). In germline, CDR1 is DFQATT, CDR2 SNEGSKA (reference sequence). Trimming left V 3 bases short and J 6 bases short, with 8 bases between. The CDR3 covers 11 residues. Written as DNA, the CDR3 is TGCAGTGCTAGGACAGGCGATGGCTACACCTTC. Amino acids: CSARTGDGYTF.

The V and J genes are TRBV28 and TRBJ1-2; D possibly corresponds to TRBD1 (6 bases). Germline lookup yields CDR1 MDHEN and CDR2 SYDVKM. The V and J ends lost 3 bases and 7 bases respectively, with 21 bases between them. This CDR3 contains 16 residues. CDR3 coding DNA: TGTGCCAGCAGTTTTCCGGGATCACAGGGAGGAGGTGGCTACACCTTC. It encodes CASSFPGSQGGGGYTF.

V gene TRBV29-1 combines with J gene TRBJ2-3; 7 nucleotides align to TRBD2. Germline assignment: CDR1 SQVTM and CDR2 ANQGSEA. CDR3 length: 14 amino acids. Trimming took 7 bases from V and 0 from J; bases not matched to a gene: 7. The CDR3 sequence is CSARAGVSTDTQYF. CDR3 nucleotides: TGCAGCGCCCGCGCGGGGGTGAGCACAGATACGCAGTATTTT.

J is TRBJ1-1 and V is TRBV7-2; tentative D call: TRBD1 (5 bases). Trimming took 0 bases from V and 4 from J, leaving 9 bases between them. Germline loops: CDR1 SGHTA, CDR2 FQGNSA. This CDR3 has 14 residues. The CDR3 nucleotides are TGTGCCAGCAGCTTAGCGGCAGGGTTCACTGAAGCTTTCTTT. Translated, it gives CASSLAAGFTEAFF.